The T cell receptor beta chain under discussion was sequenced for a study of B cell selection in AIRE deficiency. Study-wide results and caveats: About 30% of healthy-shared Treg TCRbeta sequences appeared in patient Tconv cells. Shared Treg sequences were biased toward short CDR3s with few non-templated nucleotide insertions.

Study processing details: About 9.9x10^4 patient and approximately 140,000 healthy donor in-frame TCRbeta sequences came from conventional T cells. Clones were read by immunoSEQ multiplex PCR, and TCRdb kept only the in-frame ones, dropping some. For V, J and clone size, that table is used; D and trimming come from the DNA. The table includes tens of thousands of clones, roughly 97% detected once. Turning to this clone: Its antigen is undetermined.

Conventional CD4 T cells were sorted as CD4+CD127+ cells. The sequenced sample consisted of conventional CD4+ T cells sorted from PBMCs. The receptor was isolated from a human donor with AIRE deficiency.

The DNA of the CDR3 is TGTGCCAGCTCACCACCGGGACAGGCCAACACCGGGGAGCTGTTTTTT. Amino acids: CASSPPGQANTGELFF. The gene calls are TRBV18 and TRBJ2-2; 8 bases are a match to TRBD1. From germline, CDR1 is KGHSH and CDR2 LQKENI. J was trimmed by 2 bases and V by 0 bases; bases with no gene match: 2. The CDR3 contains 16 residues. The full variable domain, with the rest looked up from reference TRBV18 and TRBJ2-2, is NAGVMQNPRHLVRRRGQEARLRCSPMKGHSHVYWYRQLPEEGLKFMVYLQKENIIDESGMPKERFSAEFPKEGPSILRIQQVVRGDSAAYFCASSPPGQANTGELFFGEGSRLTVL.